The next 21 T cell receptor beta chains were all read from a single sample in a study of blood T cell repertoires in COVID-19 (dated by TCRdb to 2018 to 2021). Libraries came from the immunoSEQ multiplex PCR assay. The clones in this table, taken by TCRdb from immuneACCESS, are in-frame only. Not every clone is retained; where verified, under half of the shortfall comes from an unresolved V gene, and the cause of the rest is unknown. The sample table contains 650,000 to 800,000 clones; only one count was recorded for 90% of them. The top ten clonotypes cover over 0.2% of the sample. The sequenced material came from peripheral blood. All receptors come from a woman under 30 with acute or convalescent COVID-19.

V gene TRBV30 combines with J gene TRBJ1-2; D not resolved. The CDR3 runs 13 residues. Trimming shortened V by 7 bases and J by 2 bases, and 14 bases separated the two germline ends. CDR1 is GTSNPN and CDR2 is SVGIG in the germline V gene (reference sequence). The CDR3 reads CAFDGDFNYGYTF. CDR3 sequence (DNA): TGTGCCTTCGACGGAGACTTCAACTATGGCTACACCTTC.

The chain recombines TRBV5-1 with TRBJ2-6, with 7 bases lining up with TRBD1. In germline, CDR1 is SGHRS, CDR2 YFSETQ. This CDR3 region has 16 residues. V lost 5 bases to trimming and J lost 0 bases; unmatched junction nucleotides: 5. In DNA form, the CDR3 reads TGCGCCAGCAGTGACAGGGCCTCCTCTGGGGCCAACGTCCTGACTTTC. Translation: CASSDRASSGANVLTF.

The J gene is TRBJ1-2, the V gene TRBV5-4; 9 nucleotides match TRBD1. V trimming: 4 bases; J trimming: 2 bases; junction bases outside the gene matches: 9. The CDR3 spans 16 residues. Germline CDR1 SGHNT, CDR2 YYREEE (reference sequence). CDR3 region: CASSSRTGDGNYGYTF. CDR3 coding DNA: TGTGCCAGCAGCAGTCGGACAGGGGATGGCAACTATGGCTACACCTTC.

The rearrangement links TRBV28 to TRBJ1-2; D unclear. V dropped 8 bases and J dropped 8 bases, with 24 bases sitting between them. The CDR3 totals 15 residues. Germline loops: CDR1 MDHEN, CDR2 SYDVKM. CDR3 residues: CASWSPVTGRRGYTF. CDR3 nucleotides: TGTGCCAGCTGGAGTCCGGTCACTGGCCGGAGAGGCTACACCTTC.

V gene TRBV7-2 combines with J gene TRBJ1-3; D gene uncertain. Deletions cut 5 bases from V and 3 bases from J, with 5 bases between. The CDR3 has 12 amino acids. Looked up from germline, CDR1 is SGHTA and CDR2 is FQGNSA. CDR3: CASSDFGNTIYF. The CDR3, as DNA: TGTGCCAGCAGCGACTTTGGAAACACCATATATTTT.

The CDR3 sequence: CASSYRAGQGPNEKLFF. As DNA, the CDR3 is TGTGCCAGCAGTTACCGCGCTGGACAGGGGCCGAATGAAAAACTGTTTTTT. This rearrangement joins TRBV6-7 to TRBJ1-4, with 9 bases identical to TRBD1. TRBV6-7 is marked as an open reading frame, function uncertain. The J segment lost 5 bases and the V segment lost 2 bases, leaving 9 bases of the junction unmatched. This CDR3 region has 17 residues.

This chain connects TRBV7-9 to TRBJ2-2; 12 nucleotides line up with TRBD2. Per germline, CDR1 SEHNR and CDR2 FQNEAQ (reference sequence). The V and J ends lost 4 bases and 1 base, in that order; junction bases with no gene match: 4. The CDR3 consists of 17 residues. The CDR3, as DNA: TGTGCCAGCAGCTCACGGGGACTAGCGGGGAACACCGGGGAGCTGTTTTTT. Its protein is CASSSRGLAGNTGELFF.

This chain uses TRBV28 with TRBJ1-2, with 8 bases matching TRBD1. The CDR3 has 16 residues. Trimming at V came to 4 bases and at J to 4 bases, leaving 11 bases not matched to a gene. Germline lookup yields CDR1 MDHEN and CDR2 SYDVKM. This CDR3 is CASSSQTGARVYGYTF. CDR3 nucleotide sequence: TGTGCCAGCAGTTCACAGACAGGGGCAAGAGTCTATGGCTACACCTTC.

The chain combines TRBV5-1 with TRBJ2-5, with 11 bases lining up with TRBD2. CDR3 length equals 15 residues. Germline values: CDR1 SGHRS, CDR2 YFSETQ. V trimming: 4 bases; J trimming: 5 bases; junction bases outside the gene matches: 7. In DNA form, the CDR3 reads TGCGCCAGCAGCATGGGGACTAGCGGTGCGGAGACCCAGTACTTC. This sequence encodes CASSMGTSGAETQYF.

The genes are TRBV7-2 and TRBJ2-1; TRBD1 might be the D (6 bases). The CDR3 is 13 amino acids. Trimming took off 4 bases at V and 6 bases at J, with 10 bases between the two ends. In germline, CDR1 is SGHTA, CDR2 FQGNSA. This CDR3 reads CASSSLDSNEQFF. The CDR3 DNA sequence: TGTGCCAGCAGCTCCCTGGACAGCAATGAGCAGTTCTTC. Looking up the rest from reference TRBV7-2 and TRBJ2-1 gives the full variable domain: GAGVSQSPSNKVTEKGKDVELRCDPISGHTALYWYRQSLGQGLEFLIYFQGNSAPDKSGLPSDRFSAERTGGSVSTLTIQRTQQEDSAVYLCASSSLDSNEQFFGPGTRLTVL.

The chain carries TRBV27 and TRBJ1-5; no definite D call. In germline, CDR1 is MNHEY, CDR2 SMNVEV (reference sequence). V shed 2 bases and J shed 3 bases, with 11 bases lying between them. The CDR3 contains 15 residues. This CDR3 reads CASSLRAGLNQPQHF. CDR3 nucleotide sequence: TGTGCCAGCAGTTTAAGGGCCGGACTCAATCAGCCCCAGCATTTT.

This rearrangement joins TRBV29-1 to TRBJ1-1; the D gene is possibly TRBD1 (6 bases). The CDR3 totals 13 residues. Per the germline V gene, CDR1 is SQVTM and CDR2 is ANQGSEA. Between the trimmed V and J ends, which lost 7 bases and 1 base, there was a span of 13 bases. The chain's CDR3 is CSADRKRNTEAFF. DNA of the CDR3: TGCAGCGCCGACAGGAAGAGGAACACTGAAGCTTTCTTT. Full variable domain (remainder filled in from reference TRBV29-1 and TRBJ1-1): SAVISQKPSRDICQRGTSLTIQCQVDSQVTMMFWYRQQPGQSLTLIATANQGSEATYESGFVIDKFPISRPNLTFSTLTVSNMSPEDSSIYLCSADRKRNTEAFFGQGTRLTVV.

The chain couples TRBV28 to TRBJ1-1; 8 nucleotides match TRBD1. The V segment lost 7 bases and the J segment 8 bases; nucleotides outside the gene matches: 9. The CDR3 is 13 residues long. Germline-derived CDR1 and CDR2 are MDHEN and SYDVKM. The CDR3 sequence: CASITDRAAEAFF. CDR3 sequence (DNA): TGTGCCAGCATTACGGACAGGGCGGCCGAAGCTTTCTTT.

The rearrangement links TRBV3-1 (or the pseudogene TRBV3-2) to TRBJ1-3; 7 bases agree with TRBD1. The CDR3 loop spans 18 amino acids. Germline CDR1 reads LGHDT; CDR2 reads YNNKEL (reference sequence). The trim removed 2 bases at V and 1 base at J, leaving 11 bases unmatched. CDR3 sequence reads: CASSQTRPGTDSGNTIYF. The CDR3 bases are TGTGCCAGCAGCCAAACCCGACCTGGGACAGATTCTGGAAACACCATATATTTT.

The chain employs TRBV30 and TRBJ1-2; TRBD1 matches 7 bases. Per germline, CDR1 GTSNPN and CDR2 SVGIG (reference sequence). V shed 2 bases, J shed 6 bases, and the junction held 6 bases outside the gene matches. The CDR3 contains 13 residues. Written as DNA, the CDR3 is TGTGCCTGGAGTCACCGACAGGGCGATGGCTACACCTTC. It encodes CAWSHRQGDGYTF. The full variable domain, with the rest looked up from reference TRBV30 and TRBJ1-2, is SQTIHQWPATLVQPVGSPLSLECTVEGTSNPNLYWYRQAAGRGLQLLFYSVGIGQISSEVPQNLSASRPQDRQFILSSKKLLLSDSGFYLCAWSHRQGDGYTFGSGTRLTVV.

The rearrangement uses TRBV29-1 and TRBJ2-1, with D possibly matching TRBD2 (5 bases). This CDR3 region has 14 residues. Looked up from germline, CDR1 is SQVTM and CDR2 is ANQGSEA. The V end was cut by 7 bases, the J end by 0 bases, with 13 bases between. CDR3 sequence reads: CSARSGLSYNEQFF. CDR3 nucleotide sequence: TGCAGCGCCCGGAGCGGACTCTCCTACAATGAGCAGTTCTTC.

The V and J genes are TRBV10-3 and TRBJ1-6; TRBD1 aligns across 7 bases. The CDR3 has 15 amino acids. Germline trimming cut 3 bases from V and 10 bases from J; bases unmatched to any gene: 9. CDR1 and CDR2 (germline): ENHRY, SYGVKD. The CDR3 nucleotides read TGTGCCATCAGTGAAGGCAGGGGGGTTGTATCACCCCTCCACTTT. Protein sequence: CAISEGRGVVSPLHF.

The rearrangement joins TRBV4-1 to TRBJ2-4, with D maybe TRBD2 (5 bases). The CDR3 totals 18 residues. Germline loops: CDR1 MGHRA, CDR2 YSYEKL. V lost 4 bases and J lost 2, with 21 bases in between. The CDR3 DNA reads as TGCGCCAGCAGCCCCGGCAGCCTCCGGGGAATGTCCAAAAACATTCAGTACTTC. This translates into CASSPGSLRGMSKNIQYF.

The V gene is TRBV5-1, the J gene TRBJ2-7; tentative D call: TRBD2 (5 bases). This CDR3 spans 15 amino acids. Germline V lookup: CDR1 SGHRS, CDR2 YFSETQ. Trimming shortened V by 4 bases and J by 1 base, and 15 bases separated the two germline ends. This chain's CDR3 is CASSPIGSGSYEQYF. Here the CDR3 DNA reads TGCGCCAGCAGCCCAATAGGGAGTGGTTCCTACGAGCAGTACTTC.

The rearrangement links TRBV10-2 to TRBJ1-4, with 7 bases identical to TRBD1. In germline, CDR1 is WSHSY, CDR2 SAAADI. V was pared by 6 bases and J by 4 bases, with 8 bases of the junction left unmatched. The CDR3 has 15 amino acids. CDR3 region: CASSGQVARNEKLFF. The CDR3 region has the DNA TGCGCCAGCAGCGGACAGGTGGCTCGTAATGAAAAACTGTTTTTT.

The V call is TRBV29-1, the J call TRBJ2-1; the match to TRBD1 covers 8 bases. The J segment lost 5 bases and the V segment lost 4 bases, leaving 1 base of the junction unmatched. Germline CDR1 is SQVTM and CDR2 is ANQGSEA. The CDR3 contains 12 residues. The DNA of the CDR3 is TGCAGCGTTGGGACAGGGAACAATGAGCAGTTCTTC. Translating it yields CSVGTGNNEQFF.